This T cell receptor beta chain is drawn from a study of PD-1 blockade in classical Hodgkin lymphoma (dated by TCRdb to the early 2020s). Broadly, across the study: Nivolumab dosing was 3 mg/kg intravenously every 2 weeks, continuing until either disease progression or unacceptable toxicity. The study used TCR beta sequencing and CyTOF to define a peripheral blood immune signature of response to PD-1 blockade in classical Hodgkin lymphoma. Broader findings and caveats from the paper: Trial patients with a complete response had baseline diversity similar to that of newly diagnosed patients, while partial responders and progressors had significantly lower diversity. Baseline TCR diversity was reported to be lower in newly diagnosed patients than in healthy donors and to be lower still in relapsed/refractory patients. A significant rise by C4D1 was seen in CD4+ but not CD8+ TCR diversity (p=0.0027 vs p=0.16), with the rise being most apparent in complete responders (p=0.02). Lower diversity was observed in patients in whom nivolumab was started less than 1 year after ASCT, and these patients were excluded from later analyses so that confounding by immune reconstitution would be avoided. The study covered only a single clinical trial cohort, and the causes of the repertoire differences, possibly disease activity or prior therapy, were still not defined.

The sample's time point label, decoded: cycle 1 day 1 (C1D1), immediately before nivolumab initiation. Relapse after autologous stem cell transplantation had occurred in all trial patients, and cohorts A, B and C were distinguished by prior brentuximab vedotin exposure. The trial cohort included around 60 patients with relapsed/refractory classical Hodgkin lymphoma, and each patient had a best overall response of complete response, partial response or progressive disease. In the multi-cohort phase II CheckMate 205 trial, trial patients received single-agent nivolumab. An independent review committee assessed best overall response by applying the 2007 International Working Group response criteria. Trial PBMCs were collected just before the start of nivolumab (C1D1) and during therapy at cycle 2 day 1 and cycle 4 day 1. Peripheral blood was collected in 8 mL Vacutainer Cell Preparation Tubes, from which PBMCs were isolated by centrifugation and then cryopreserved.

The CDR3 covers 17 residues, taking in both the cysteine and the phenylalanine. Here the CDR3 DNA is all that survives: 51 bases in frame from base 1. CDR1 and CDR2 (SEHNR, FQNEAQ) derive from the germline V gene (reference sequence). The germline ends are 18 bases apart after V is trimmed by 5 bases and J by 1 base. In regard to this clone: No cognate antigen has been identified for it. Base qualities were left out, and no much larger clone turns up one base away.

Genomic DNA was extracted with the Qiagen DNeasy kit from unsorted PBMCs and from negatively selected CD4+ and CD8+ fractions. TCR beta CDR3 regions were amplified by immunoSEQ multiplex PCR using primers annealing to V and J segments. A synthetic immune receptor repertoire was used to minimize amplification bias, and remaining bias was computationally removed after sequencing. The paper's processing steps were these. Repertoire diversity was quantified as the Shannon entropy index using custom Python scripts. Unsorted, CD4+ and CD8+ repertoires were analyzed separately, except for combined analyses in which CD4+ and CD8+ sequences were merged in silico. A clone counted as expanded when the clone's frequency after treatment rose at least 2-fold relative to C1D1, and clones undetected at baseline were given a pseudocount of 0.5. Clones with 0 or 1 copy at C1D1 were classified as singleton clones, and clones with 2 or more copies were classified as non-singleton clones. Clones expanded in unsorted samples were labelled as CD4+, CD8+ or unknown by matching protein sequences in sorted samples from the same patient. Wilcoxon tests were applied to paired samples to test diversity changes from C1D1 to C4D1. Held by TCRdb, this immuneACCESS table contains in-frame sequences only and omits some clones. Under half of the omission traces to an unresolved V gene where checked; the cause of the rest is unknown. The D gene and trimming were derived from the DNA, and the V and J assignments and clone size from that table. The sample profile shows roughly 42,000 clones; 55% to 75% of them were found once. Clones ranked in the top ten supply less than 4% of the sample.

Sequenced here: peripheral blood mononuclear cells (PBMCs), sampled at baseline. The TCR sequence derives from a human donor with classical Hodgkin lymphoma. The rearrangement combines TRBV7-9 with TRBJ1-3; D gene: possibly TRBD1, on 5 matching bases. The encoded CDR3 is CASSPLGPDLSGNTIYF. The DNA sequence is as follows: TGTGCCAGCAGCCCTCTGGGACCGGACTTATCTGGAAACACCATATATTTT.